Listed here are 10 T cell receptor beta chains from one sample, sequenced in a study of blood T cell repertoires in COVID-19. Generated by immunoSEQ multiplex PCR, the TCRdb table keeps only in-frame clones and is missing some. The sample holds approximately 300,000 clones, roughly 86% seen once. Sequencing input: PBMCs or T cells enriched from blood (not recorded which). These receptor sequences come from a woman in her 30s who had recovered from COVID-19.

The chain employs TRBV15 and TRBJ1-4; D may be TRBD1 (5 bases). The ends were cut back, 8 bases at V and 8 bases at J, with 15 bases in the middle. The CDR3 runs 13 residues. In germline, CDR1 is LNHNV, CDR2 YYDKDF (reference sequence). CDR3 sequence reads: CATSGVTDEKLFF. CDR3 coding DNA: TGTGCCACCTCGGGGGTGACGGACGAAAAACTGTTTTTT.

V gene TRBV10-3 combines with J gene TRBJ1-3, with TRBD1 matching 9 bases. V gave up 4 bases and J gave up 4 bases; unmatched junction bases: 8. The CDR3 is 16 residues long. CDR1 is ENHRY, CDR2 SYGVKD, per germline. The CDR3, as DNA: TGTGCCATCAGTGGGGGGACAGGGTTTGGAGGAAACACCATATATTTT. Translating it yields CAISGGTGFGGNTIYF.

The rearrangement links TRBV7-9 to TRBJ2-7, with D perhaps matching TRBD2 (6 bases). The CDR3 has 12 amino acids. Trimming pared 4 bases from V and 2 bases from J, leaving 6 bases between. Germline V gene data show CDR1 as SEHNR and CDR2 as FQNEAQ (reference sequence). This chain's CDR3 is CASSWTTYEQYF. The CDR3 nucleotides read TGTGCCAGCAGCTGGACTACCTACGAGCAGTACTTC.

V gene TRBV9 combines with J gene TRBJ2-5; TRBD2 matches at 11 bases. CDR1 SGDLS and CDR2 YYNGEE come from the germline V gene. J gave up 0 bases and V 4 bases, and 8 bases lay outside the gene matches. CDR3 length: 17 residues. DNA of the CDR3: TGTGCCAGCAGCTCAGCGACTAGCGGGACGTACCAAGAGACCCAGTACTTC. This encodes CASSSATSGTYQETQYF.

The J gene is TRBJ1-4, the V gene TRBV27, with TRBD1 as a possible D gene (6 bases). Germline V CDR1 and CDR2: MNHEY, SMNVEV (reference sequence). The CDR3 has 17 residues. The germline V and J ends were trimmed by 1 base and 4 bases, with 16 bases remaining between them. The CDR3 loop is CASSLWRGGRVNEKLFF. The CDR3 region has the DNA TGTGCCAGCAGTTTATGGCGCGGGGGGCGGGTTAATGAAAAACTGTTTTTT. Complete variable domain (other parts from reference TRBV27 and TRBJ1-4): EAQVTQNPRYLITVTGKKLTVTCSQNMNHEYMSWYRQDPGLGLRQIYYSMNVEVTDKGDVPEGYKVSRKEKRNFPLILESPSPNQTSLYFCASSLWRGGRVNEKLFFGSGTQLSVL.

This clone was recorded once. The CDR3 nucleotides are TGCGCCAGCAGCTTTTCGGGTGCCTCCAGCTACGAGCAGTACTTC. Protein product: CASSFSGASSYEQYF. V and J are TRBV5-1 and TRBJ2-7; D not resolved. CDR3 length equals 15 residues. The germline CDR1 and CDR2 sequences are SGHRS and YFSETQ. V lost 2 bases, J lost 3 bases, and 15 bases lay in between.

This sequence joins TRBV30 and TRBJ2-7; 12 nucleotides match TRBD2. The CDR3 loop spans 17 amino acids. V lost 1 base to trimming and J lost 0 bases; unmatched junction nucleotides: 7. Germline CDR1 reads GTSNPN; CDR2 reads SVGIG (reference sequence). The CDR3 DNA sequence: TGTGCCTGGAGTGGGGGCCGGACTAGCGGGACCTCCTACGAGCAGTACTTC. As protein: CAWSGGRTSGTSYEQYF. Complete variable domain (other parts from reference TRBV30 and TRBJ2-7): SQTIHQWPATLVQPVGSPLSLECTVEGTSNPNLYWYRQAAGRGLQLLFYSVGIGQISSEVPQNLSASRPQDRQFILSSKKLLLSDSGFYLCAWSGGRTSGTSYEQYFGPGTRLTVT.

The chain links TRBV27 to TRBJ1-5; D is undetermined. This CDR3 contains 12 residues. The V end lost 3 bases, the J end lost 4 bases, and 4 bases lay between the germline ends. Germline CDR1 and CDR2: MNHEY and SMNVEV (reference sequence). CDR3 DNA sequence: TGTGCCAGCAGTTTCCATAATCAGCCCCAGCATTTT. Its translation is CASSFHNQPQHF.

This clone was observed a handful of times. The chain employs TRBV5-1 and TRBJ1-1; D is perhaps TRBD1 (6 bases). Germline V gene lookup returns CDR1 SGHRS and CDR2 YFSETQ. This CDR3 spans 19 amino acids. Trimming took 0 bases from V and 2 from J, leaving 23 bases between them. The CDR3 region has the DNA TGCGCCAGCAGCTTGGTCGGCGAAACAACAAAGGGGGATAACACTGAAGCTTTCTTT. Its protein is CASSLVGETTKGDNTEAFF.

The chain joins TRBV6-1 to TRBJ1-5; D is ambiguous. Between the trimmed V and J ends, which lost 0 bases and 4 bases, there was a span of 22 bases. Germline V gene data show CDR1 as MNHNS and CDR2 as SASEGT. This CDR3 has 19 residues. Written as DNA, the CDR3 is TGTGCCAGCAGTGAAGCGCTTCTGCGGTCGGGTCGTAGGAATCAGCCCCAGCATTTT. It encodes CASSEALLRSGRRNQPQHF.